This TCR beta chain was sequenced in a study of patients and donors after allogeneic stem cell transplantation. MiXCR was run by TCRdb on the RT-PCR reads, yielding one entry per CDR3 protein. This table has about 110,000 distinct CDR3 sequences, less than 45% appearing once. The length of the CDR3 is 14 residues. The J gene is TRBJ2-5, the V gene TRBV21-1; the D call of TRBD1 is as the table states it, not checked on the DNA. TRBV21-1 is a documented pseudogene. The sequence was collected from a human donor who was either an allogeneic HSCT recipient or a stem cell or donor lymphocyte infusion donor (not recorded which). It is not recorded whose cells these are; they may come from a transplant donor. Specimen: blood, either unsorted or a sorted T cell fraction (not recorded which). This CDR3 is CASSKVRTEETQYF. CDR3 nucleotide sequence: TGTGCCAGCAGCAAAGTGAGGACAGAAGAGACCCAGTACTTC.